These 13 T cell receptor beta chains were all obtained from the same sample, sequenced in a study of cytomegalovirus exposure and HLA in healthy donors. The PCR employed 60 Vbeta primers together with 13 Jbeta primers. The data were produced by immunoSEQ multiplex PCR, yet TCRdb's version contains in-frame clones alone and is incomplete. The sample yields about 170,000 clones, 75% to 90% seen once. Sequencing input: PBMCs. These receptors were obtained from a male donor in good health and CMV-seronegative.

J is TRBJ1-2 and V is TRBV2; D uncertain. The CDR3 consists of 17 residues. The germline CDR1 and CDR2 sequences are SNHLY and FYNNEI. Trimming shortened V by 0 bases and J by 4 bases, and 18 bases separated the two germline ends. The CDR3 is CASSEAPPGGVLYGYTF. DNA for the CDR3: TGTGCCAGCAGTGAAGCCCCCCCTGGCGGGGTGCTCTATGGCTACACCTTC.

V is TRBV10-3 and J is TRBJ1-6; D is possibly TRBD1 (6 bases). The CDR3 has 15 amino acids. The V gene's germline CDR1 is ENHRY and CDR2 SYGVKD. The V and J ends lost 0 bases and 10 bases respectively, with 13 bases between them. This chain's CDR3 is CAISESAGDESPLHF. Written as DNA, the CDR3 is TGTGCCATCAGTGAGTCGGCAGGGGACGAGTCACCCCTCCACTTT.

This clone turned up a few times. This chain links TRBV2 with TRBJ2-7; D unclear. V was shortened by 2 bases and J by 2 bases, with 10 bases between the two germline ends. The CDR3 length is 14 residues. CDR1 and CDR2 (germline): SNHLY, FYNNEI. The CDR3 loop reads CASSETARTYEQYF. In DNA form, the CDR3 reads TGTGCCAGCAGTGAAACGGCCAGGACCTACGAGCAGTACTTC.

This chain uses TRBV7-2 with TRBJ2-3; D call uncertain. The CDR3 contains 17 residues. Germline CDR1 is SGHTA and CDR2 is FQGNSA. Trimming stripped 2 bases from V and 4 bases from J, with 19 bases between. The CDR3 DNA reads as TGTGCCAGCAGCTTATGGTCAAGAGGCCAAACCTCAGATACGCAGTATTTT. Its protein is CASSLWSRGQTSDTQYF.

The chain has TRBV22-1 and TRBJ1-3; TRBD1 is taken as the D call from the table, unchecked against the DNA. TRBV22-1 is recorded as a pseudogene. This CDR3 has 19 residues. The DNA of the CDR3 is TGTCCTGGGAGCCCCCAAGAGGCAGGGAATAAGGTCTGTGGAAACACCATATATTTT. It codes for CPGSPQEAGNKVCGNTIYF.

The chain carries TRBV30 and TRBJ1-2, with D unclear. Germline-derived CDR1 and CDR2 are GTSNPN and SVGIG (reference sequence). V lost 5 bases to trimming and J lost 1 base, with 8 bases between them. The CDR3 is made up of 12 amino acids. The CDR3 DNA reads as TGTGCCTGGTCGGAGAATAACTATGGCTACACCTTC. Its protein product is CAWSENNYGYTF.

The chain joins TRBV15 to TRBJ1-6; TRBD1 aligns across 9 bases. V trimming: 2 bases; J trimming: 10 bases; junction bases outside the gene matches: 6. CDR1 LNHNV and CDR2 YYDKDF come from the germline V gene (reference sequence). The CDR3 has 15 amino acids. CDR3 sequence reads: CATSRPGQGTSPLHF. In DNA, the CDR3 is TGTGCCACCAGCAGACCGGGACAGGGAACCTCACCCCTCCACTTT. The full variable domain, completed using reference TRBV15 and TRBJ1-6, is DAMVIQNPRYQVTQFGKPVTLSCSQTLNHNVMYWYQQKSSQAPKLLFHYYDKDFNNEADTPDNFQSRRPNTSFCFLDIRSPGLGDTAMYLCATSRPGQGTSPLHFGNGTRLTVT.

The chain is built from TRBV4-2 and TRBJ2-2, with D tentatively TRBD2 (6 bases). With 3 bases removed from V and 5 bases from J, the gap between germline ends came to 10 bases. Germline V gene sequence: CDR1 LGHNA, CDR2 YNFKEQ. The CDR3 runs to 14 residues. CDR3 DNA sequence: TGTGCCAGCAGCCAGGTCGGGGGTACCGGGGAGCTGTTTTTT. This codes for CASSQVGGTGELFF.

This clone has a handful of counts. The chain couples TRBV19 to TRBJ1-2, with 10 bases that match TRBD1. The CDR3 has 14 amino acids. Germline V gives CDR1 LNHDA, CDR2 SQIVND (reference sequence). The V segment lost 6 bases and the J segment 3 bases; nucleotides outside the gene matches: 4. The CDR3 nucleotides read TGTGCCAGTAGGATGACAGGGGGCGACTATGGCTACACCTTC. This translates into CASRMTGGDYGYTF.

The rearrangement uses TRBV10-3 and TRBJ1-3; a weak D match, TRBD1 (5 bases). Germline V CDR1 and CDR2: ENHRY, SYGVKD. This CDR3 is built from 14 residues. Trimming took off 7 bases at V and 2 bases at J, with 12 bases between the two ends. The CDR3 region has the DNA TGTGCCATCAAGGCGGGACTGGCTGGAAACACCATATATTTT. It specifies CAIKAGLAGNTIYF.

The V and J genes are TRBV27 and TRBJ1-2, with D possibly TRBD1 on 5 matching bases. V gave up 7 bases and J gave up 4 bases, with 22 bases separating them. Looked up from germline, CDR1 is MNHEY and CDR2 is SMNVEV (reference sequence). The CDR3 is 16 residues long. CDR3 bases: TGTGCCAGCACCCGCTTCGGCGGGGGTGTAAGCTATGGCTACACCTTC. Its protein is CASTRFGGGVSYGYTF.

This chain links TRBV19 with TRBJ1-1; 7 positions agree with TRBD1. Unmatched junction bases numbered 4, after V lost 6 bases and J lost 0 bases. Germline lookup yields CDR1 LNHDA and CDR2 SQIVND (reference sequence). The CDR3 extends over 14 amino acids. This CDR3 reads CASRLGQMNTEAFF. The CDR3 DNA reads TGTGCCAGTAGGTTGGGACAGATGAACACTGAAGCTTTCTTT.

Points on this clone: Its ends do not fully match the called genes, so a read error is possible. CDR3 residues: CASSSPGQEAGANILTF. The CDR3 DNA follows: TGTGCCAGCAGCTCACCGGGACAGGAGGCTGGGGCCAACATCCTGACTTTC. The V and J genes are TRBV7-9 and TRBJ2-6; 8 nucleotides agree with TRBD1. CDR3 length equals 17 residues. Germline-derived CDR1 and CDR2 are SEHNR and FQNEAQ (reference sequence).